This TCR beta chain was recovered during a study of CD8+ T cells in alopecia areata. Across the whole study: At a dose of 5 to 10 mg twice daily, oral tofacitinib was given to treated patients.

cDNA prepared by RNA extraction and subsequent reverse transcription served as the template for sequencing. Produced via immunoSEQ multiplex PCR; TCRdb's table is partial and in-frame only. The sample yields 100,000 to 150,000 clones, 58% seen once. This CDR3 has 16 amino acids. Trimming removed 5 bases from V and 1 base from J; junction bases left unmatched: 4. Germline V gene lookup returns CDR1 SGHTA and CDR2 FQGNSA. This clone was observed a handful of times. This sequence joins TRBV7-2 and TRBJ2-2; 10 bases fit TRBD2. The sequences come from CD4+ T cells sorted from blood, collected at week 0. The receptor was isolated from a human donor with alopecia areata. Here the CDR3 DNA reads TGTGCCAGCAGCCAAGTAGCGGGAGGGAACACCGGGGAGCTGTTTTTT. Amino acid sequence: CASSQVAGGNTGELFF.